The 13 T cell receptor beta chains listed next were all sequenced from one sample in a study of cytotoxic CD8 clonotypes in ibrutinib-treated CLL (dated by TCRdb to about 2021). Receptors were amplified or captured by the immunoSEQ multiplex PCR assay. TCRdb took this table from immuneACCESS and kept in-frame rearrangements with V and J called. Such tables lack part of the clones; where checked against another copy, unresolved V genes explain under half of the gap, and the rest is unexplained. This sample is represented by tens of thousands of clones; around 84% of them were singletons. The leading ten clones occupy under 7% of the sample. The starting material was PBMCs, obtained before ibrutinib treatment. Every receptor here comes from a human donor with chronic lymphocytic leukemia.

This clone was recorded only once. CDR3 nucleotide sequence: TGTGCCAGCAGTCCACCCGGGACGGGGGGGTACAATGAGCAGTTCTTC. It codes for CASSPPGTGGYNEQFF. The chain links TRBV27 to TRBJ2-1; 8 positions agree with TRBD2. The V gene's germline CDR1 is MNHEY and CDR2 SMNVEV (reference sequence). This CDR3 is 16 amino acids long. With V trimmed by 5 bases and J by 4 bases, 10 bases remained unmatched.

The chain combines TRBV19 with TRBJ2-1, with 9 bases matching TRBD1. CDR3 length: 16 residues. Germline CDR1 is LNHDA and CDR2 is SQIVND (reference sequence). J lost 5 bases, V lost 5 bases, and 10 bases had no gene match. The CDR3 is CASSPDPQGADNEQFF. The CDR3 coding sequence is TGTGCCAGTAGTCCAGATCCACAGGGGGCCGACAATGAGCAGTTCTTC.

The CDR3 DNA follows: TGTGCCAGCAGCCTACGGACAGGCCGAGCCTCGCTGAAAGCTTTCTTT. This sequence encodes CASSLRTGRASLKAFF. This sequence joins TRBV5-4 and TRBJ1-1; 7 bases line up with TRBD1. Germline values: CDR1 SGHNT, CDR2 YYREEE (reference sequence). This CDR3 has 16 amino acids. Trimming removed 4 bases from V and 9 bases from J; junction bases left unmatched: 18.

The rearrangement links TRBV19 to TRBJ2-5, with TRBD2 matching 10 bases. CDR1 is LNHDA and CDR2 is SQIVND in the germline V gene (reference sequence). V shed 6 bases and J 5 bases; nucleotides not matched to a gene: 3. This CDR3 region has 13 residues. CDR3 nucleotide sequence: TGTGCCAGTAGCGTACTAGCGGGGGAGACCCAGTACTTC. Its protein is CASSVLAGETQYF. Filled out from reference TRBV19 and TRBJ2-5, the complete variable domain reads DGGITQSPKYLFRKEGQNVTLSCEQNLNHDAMYWYRQDPGQGLRLIYYSQIVNDFQKGDIAEGYSVSREKKESFPLTVTSAQKNPTAFYLCASSVLAGETQYFGPGTRLLVL.

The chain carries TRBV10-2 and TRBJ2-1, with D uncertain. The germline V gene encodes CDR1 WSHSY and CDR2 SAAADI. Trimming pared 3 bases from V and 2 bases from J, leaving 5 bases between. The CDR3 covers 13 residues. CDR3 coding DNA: TGCGCCAGCAGTGACAACACCTACAATGAGCAGTTCTTC. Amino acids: CASSDNTYNEQFF.

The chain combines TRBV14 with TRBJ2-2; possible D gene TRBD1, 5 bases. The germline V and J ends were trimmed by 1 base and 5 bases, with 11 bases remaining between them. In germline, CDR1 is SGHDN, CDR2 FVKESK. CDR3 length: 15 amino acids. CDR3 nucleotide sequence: TGTGCCAGCAGCCAAGGGTCAGGGTTAACCGGGGAGCTGTTTTTT. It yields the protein CASSQGSGLTGELFF.

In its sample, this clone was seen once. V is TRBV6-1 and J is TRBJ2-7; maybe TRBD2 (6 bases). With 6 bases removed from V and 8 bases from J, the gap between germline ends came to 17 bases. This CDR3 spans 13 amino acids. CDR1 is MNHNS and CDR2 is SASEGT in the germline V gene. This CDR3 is CASRSGSVEKQYF. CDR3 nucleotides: TGTGCCAGCAGAAGCGGGTCCGTCGAAAAGCAGTACTTC.

Here the CDR3 DNA reads TGTGCCAGCAGCTTAGCTACCAATCAGCCCCAGCATTTT. This gives the protein CASSLATNQPQHF. This sequence joins TRBV7-6 and TRBJ1-5; D not resolved. The germline gives CDR1 SGHVS, CDR2 FNYEAQ. The CDR3 contains 13 residues. Trimming removed 0 bases at V and 3 bases at J, with 3 bases between. The full variable domain, rest sourced from reference TRBV7-6 and TRBJ1-5, is GAGVSQSPRYKVTKRGQDVALRCDPISGHVSLYWYRQALGQGPEFLTYFNYEAQQDKSGLPNDRFSAERPEGSISTLTIQRTEQRDSAMYRCASSLATNQPQHFGDGTRLSIL.

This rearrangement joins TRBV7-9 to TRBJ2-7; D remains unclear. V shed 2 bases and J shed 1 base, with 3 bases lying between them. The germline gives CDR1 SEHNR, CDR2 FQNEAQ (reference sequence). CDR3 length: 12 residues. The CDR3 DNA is TGTGCCAGCAGCTTATCATCCTACGAGCAGTACTTC. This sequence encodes CASSLSSYEQYF.

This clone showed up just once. The CDR3 coding sequence is TGCGCCAGCAAACCAGGACTAGCGGGAGATGTCGTTGCAGATACGCAGTATTTT. It specifies CASKPGLAGDVVADTQYF. The J gene is TRBJ2-3, the V gene TRBV10-1; TRBD2 agrees at 13 bases. CDR3 length: 18 residues. The J segment lost 4 bases and the V segment lost 7 bases, leaving 14 bases of the junction unmatched. Germline V gene data show CDR1 as WNHNN and CDR2 as SYGVQD (reference sequence).

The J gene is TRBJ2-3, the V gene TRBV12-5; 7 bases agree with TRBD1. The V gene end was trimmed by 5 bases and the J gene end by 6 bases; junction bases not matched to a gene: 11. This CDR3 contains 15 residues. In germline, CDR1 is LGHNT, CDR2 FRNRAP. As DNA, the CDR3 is TGTGCTAGTGGTACCCCTGGGACAGCCGGCGATACGCAGTATTTT. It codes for CASGTPGTAGDTQYF.

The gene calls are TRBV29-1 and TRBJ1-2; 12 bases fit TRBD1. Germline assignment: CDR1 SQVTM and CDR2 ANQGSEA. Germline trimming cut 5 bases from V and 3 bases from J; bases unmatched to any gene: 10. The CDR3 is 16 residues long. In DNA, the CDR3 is TGCAGCGTTCGGGGGGACAGGGGGCTGGAGTACTATGGCTACACCTTC. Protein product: CSVRGDRGLEYYGYTF.

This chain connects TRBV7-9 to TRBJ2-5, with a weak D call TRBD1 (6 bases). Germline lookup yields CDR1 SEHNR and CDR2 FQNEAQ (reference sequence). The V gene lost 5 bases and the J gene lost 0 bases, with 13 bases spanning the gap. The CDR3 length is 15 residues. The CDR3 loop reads CASSQGIGDQETQYF. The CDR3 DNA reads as TGTGCCAGCAGCCAGGGGATCGGGGACCAAGAGACCCAGTACTTC.